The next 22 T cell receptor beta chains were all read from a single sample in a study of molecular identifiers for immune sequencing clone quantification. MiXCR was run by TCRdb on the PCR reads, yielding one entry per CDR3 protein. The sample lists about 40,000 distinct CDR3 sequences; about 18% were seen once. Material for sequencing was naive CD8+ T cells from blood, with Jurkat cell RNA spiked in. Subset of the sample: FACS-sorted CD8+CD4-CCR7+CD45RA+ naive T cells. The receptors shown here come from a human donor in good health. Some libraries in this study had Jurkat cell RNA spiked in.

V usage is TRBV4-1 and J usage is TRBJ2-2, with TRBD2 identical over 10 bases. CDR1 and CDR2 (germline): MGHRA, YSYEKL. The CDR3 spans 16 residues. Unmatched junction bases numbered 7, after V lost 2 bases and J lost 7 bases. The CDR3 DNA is TGCGCCAGCAGCCAATACGAGCGGGAGGGGAGCGGGGAGCTGTTTTTT. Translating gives CASSQYEREGSGELFF.

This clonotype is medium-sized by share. The CDR3 nucleotides read TGTGCCAGCAGTTCCCTACAGGGGTCCCCCTACGAGCAGTACTTC. It yields the protein CASSSLQGSPYEQYF. This rearrangement joins TRBV12-3 or TRBV12-4 to TRBJ2-7, with TRBD1 identical over 7 bases. After removal of 4 bases from V and 2 bases from J, the junction contained 8 bases not matched to a gene. The CDR3 runs 15 residues.

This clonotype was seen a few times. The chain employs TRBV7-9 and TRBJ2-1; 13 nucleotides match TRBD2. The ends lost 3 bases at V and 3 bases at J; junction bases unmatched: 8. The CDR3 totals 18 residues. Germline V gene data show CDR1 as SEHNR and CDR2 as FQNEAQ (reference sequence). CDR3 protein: CASSFRLAGGKFYNEQFF. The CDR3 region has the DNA TGTGCCAGCAGCTTCAGACTAGCGGGAGGAAAATTCTACAATGAGCAGTTCTTC. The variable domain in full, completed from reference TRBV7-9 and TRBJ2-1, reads DTGVSQNPRHKITKRGQNVTFRCDPISEHNRLYWYRQTLGQGPEFLTYFQNEAQLEKSRLLSDRFSAERPKGSFSTLEIQRTEQGDSAMYLCASSFRLAGGKFYNEQFFGPGTRLTVL.

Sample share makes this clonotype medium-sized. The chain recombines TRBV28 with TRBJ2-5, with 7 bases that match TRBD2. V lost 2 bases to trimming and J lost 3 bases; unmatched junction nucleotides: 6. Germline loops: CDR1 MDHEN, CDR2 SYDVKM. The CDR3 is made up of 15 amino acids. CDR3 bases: TGTGCCAGCAGTTTACCTCGAGCGGGGAAAGAGACCCAGTACTTC. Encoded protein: CASSLPRAGKETQYF. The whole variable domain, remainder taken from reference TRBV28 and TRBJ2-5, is DVKVTQSSRYLVKRTGEKVFLECVQDMDHENMFWYRQDPGLGLRLIYFSYDVKMKEKGDIPEGYSVSREKKERFSLILESASTNQTSMYLCASSLPRAGKETQYFGPGTRLLVL.

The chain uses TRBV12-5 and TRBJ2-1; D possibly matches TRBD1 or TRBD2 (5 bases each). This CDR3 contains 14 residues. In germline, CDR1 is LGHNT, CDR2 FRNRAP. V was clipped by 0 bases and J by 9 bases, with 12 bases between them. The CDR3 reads CASGLVGTRGEQFF. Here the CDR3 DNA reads TGTGCTAGTGGTTTGGTCGGGACCCGCGGTGAGCAGTTCTTC.

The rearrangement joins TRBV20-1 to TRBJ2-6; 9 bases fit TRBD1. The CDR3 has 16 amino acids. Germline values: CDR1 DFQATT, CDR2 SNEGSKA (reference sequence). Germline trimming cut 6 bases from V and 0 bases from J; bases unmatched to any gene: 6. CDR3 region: CSARTGAVSGANVLTF. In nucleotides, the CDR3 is TGCAGTGCAAGGACAGGGGCCGTCTCTGGGGCCAACGTCCTGACTTTC.

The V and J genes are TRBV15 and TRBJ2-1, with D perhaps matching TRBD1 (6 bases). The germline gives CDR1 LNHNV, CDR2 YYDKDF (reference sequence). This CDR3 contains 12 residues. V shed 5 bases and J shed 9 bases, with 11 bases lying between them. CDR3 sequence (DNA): TGTGCCACCAGCGGGGACACGGGTGAGCAGTTCTTC. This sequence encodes CATSGDTGEQFF.

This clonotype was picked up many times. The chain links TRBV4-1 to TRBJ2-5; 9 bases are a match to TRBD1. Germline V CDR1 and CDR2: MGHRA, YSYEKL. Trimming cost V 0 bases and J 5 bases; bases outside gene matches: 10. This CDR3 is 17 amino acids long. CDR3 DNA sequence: TGCGCCAGCAGCCAAGAGGTCGGGGACAGGGATGTCGAGACCCAGTACTTC. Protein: CASSQEVGDRDVETQYF.

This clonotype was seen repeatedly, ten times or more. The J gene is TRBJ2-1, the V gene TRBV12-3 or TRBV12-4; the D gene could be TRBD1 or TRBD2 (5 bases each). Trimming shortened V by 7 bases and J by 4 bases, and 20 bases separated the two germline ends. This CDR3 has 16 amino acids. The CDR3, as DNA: TGTGCCAGCACCAACTCGTGGGTGGGGGTTTACAATGAGCAGTTCTTC. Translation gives CASTNSWVGVYNEQFF.

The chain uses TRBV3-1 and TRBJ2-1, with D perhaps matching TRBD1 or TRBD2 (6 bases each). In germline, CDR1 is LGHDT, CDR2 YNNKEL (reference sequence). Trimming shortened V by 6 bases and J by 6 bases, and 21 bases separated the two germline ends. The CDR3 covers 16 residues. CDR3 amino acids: CASRPLGGHAPNEQFF. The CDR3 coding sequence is TGTGCCAGCAGGCCCCTTGGGGGGCATGCGCCCAATGAGCAGTTCTTC.

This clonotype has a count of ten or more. CDR3: CSVDGEAGRMINEQFF. As DNA, the CDR3 is TGCAGCGTTGACGGAGAAGCGGGGAGGATGATCAATGAGCAGTTCTTC. The chain uses TRBV29-1 and TRBJ2-1; 7 bases match TRBD2. The CDR3 is made up of 16 amino acids. Germline V gives CDR1 SQVTM, CDR2 ANQGSEA. V lost 3 bases to trimming and J lost 6 bases; unmatched junction nucleotides: 14.

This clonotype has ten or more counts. CDR3 region: CASSPIHKPLTDTQYF. CDR3 nucleotides: TGTGCCAGCAGCCCGATCCATAAACCACTCACAGATACGCAGTATTTT. The chain uses TRBV11-2 and TRBJ2-3; D gene unclear. This CDR3 contains 16 residues. V was trimmed by 5 bases and J by 2 bases, leaving 17 bases between them. The V gene's germline CDR1 is SGHAT and CDR2 FQNNGV.

The CDR3 loop reads CASSLGRDRSNTGELFF. CDR3 nucleotide sequence: TGTGCCAGCAGCTTAGGAAGGGACAGATCGAACACCGGGGAGCTGTTTTTT. V usage is TRBV7-2 and J usage is TRBJ2-2, with 7 bases fitting TRBD1. From germline, CDR1 is SGHTA and CDR2 FQGNSA. The CDR3 has 17 residues. J was trimmed by 0 bases and V by 1 base; bases with no gene match: 5.

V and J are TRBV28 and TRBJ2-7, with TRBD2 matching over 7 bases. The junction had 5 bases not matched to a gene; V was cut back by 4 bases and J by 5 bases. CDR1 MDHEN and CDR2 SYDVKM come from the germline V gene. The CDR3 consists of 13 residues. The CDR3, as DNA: TGTGCCAGCAGTTGGACTAGTGCCAACGAGCAGTACTTC. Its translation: CASSWTSANEQYF. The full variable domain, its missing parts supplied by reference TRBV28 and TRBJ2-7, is DVKVTQSSRYLVKRTGEKVFLECVQDMDHENMFWYRQDPGLGLRLIYFSYDVKMKEKGDIPEGYSVSREKKERFSLILESASTNQTSMYLCASSWTSANEQYFGPGTRLTVT.

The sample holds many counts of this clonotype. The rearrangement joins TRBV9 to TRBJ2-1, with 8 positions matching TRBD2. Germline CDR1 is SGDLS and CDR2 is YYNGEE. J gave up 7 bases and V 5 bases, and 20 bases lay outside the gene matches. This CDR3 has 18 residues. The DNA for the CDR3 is TGTGCCAGCAGTAGACCCGTGGCGGGACTAGGTTTTGTGAATGAGCAGTTCTTC. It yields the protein CASSRPVAGLGFVNEQFF.

CDR3 bases: TGCGCCAGCAGCCAAATCGAGGTTGGGGCCAACGTCCTGACTTTC. Its translation is CASSQIEVGANVLTF. The gene calls are TRBV4-3 and TRBJ2-6; D is uncertain. Germline V gives CDR1 LGHNA, CDR2 YSLEER. The V end was cut by 2 bases, the J end by 3 bases, with 8 bases between. The CDR3 is 15 amino acids.

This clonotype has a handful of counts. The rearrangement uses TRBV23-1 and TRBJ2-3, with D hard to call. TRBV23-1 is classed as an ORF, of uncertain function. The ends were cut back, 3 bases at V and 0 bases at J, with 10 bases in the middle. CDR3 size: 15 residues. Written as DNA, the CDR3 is TGCGCCAGCAGTCACTCGACGGACAGCACAGATACGCAGTATTTT. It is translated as CASSHSTDSTDTQYF.

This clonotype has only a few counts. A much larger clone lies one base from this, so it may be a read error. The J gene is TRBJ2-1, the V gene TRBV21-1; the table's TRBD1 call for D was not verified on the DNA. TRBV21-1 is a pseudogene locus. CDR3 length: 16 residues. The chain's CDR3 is CASSNGAGRSYNEQFF. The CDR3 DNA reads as TGTGCCAGCAGCAATGGGGCGGGACGATCCTACAATGAGCAGTTCTTC.

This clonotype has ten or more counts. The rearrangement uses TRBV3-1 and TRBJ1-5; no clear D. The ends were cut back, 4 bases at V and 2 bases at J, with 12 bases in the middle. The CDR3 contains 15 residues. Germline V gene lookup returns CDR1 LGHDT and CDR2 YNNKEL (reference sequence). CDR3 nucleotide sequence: TGTGCCAGCAGCCTGGGCCTAAACGGCAATCAGCCCCAGCATTTT. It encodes CASSLGLNGNQPQHF. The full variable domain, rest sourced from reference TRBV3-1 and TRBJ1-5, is DTAVSQTPKYLVTQMGNDKSIKCEQNLGHDTMYWYKQDSKKFLKIMFSYNNKELIINETVPNRFSPKSPDKAHLNLHINSLELGDSAVYFCASSLGLNGNQPQHFGDGTRLSIL.

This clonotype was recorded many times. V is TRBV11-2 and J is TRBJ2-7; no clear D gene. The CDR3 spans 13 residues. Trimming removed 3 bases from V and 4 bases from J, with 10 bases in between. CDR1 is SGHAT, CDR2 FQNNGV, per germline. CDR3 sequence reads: CASSLPLGYEQYF. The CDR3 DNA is TGTGCCAGCAGCTTGCCCTTGGGATACGAGCAGTACTTC. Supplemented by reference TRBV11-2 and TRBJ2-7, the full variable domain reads EAGVAQSPRYKIIEKRQSVAFWCNPISGHATLYWYQQILGQGPKLLIQFQNNGVVDDSQLPKDRFSAERLKGVDSTLKIQPAKLEDSAVYLCASSLPLGYEQYFGPGTRLTVT.

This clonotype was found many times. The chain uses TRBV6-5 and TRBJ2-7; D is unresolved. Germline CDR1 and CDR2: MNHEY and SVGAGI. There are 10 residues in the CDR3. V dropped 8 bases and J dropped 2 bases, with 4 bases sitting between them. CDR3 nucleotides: TGTGCCAGCGGGGCCTACGAGCAGTACTTC. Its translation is CASGAYEQYF.

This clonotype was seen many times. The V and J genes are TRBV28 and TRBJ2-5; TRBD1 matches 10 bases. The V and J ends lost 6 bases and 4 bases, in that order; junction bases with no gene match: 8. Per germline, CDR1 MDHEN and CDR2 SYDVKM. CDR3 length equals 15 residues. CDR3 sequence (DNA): TGTGCCAGCAGGACCGGGACAGGGGCGGTAGAGACCCAGTACTTC. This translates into CASRTGTGAVETQYF.